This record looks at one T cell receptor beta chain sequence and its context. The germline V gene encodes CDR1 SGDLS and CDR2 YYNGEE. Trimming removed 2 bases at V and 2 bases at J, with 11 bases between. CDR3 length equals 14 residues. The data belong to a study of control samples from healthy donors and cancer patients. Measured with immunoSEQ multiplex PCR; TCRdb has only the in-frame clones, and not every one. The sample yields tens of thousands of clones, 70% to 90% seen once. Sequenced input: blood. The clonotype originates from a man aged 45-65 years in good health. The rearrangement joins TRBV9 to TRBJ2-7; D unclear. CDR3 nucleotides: TGTGCCAGCAGCGTCGGTCCGGAGACCTACGAGCAGTACTTC. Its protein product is CASSVGPETYEQYF.